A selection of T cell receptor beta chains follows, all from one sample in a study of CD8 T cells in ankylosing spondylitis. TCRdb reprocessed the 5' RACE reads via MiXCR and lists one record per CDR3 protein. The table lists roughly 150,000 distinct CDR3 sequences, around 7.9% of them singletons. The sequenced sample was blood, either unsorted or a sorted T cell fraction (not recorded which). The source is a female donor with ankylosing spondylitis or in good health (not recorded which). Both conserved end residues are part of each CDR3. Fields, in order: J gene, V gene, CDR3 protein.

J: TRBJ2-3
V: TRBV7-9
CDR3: CASSYGPQGDTQYF

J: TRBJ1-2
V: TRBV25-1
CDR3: CASSEGTYGYTF

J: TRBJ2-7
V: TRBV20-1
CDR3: CSAATDRGEQYF

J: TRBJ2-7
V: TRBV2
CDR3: CASSWPGQGPYEQYF

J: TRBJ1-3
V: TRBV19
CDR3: CASESGVRNTIYF

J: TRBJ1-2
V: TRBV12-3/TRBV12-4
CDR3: CASRDTSVYGYTF

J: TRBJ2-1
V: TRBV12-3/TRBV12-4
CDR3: CASTSLGSGGSAYNEQFF

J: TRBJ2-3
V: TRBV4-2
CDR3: CASSPEVQGADTQYF

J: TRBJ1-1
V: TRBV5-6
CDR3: CASSFLREDAFF

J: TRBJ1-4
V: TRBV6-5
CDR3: CASSYSSGSWEKLFF

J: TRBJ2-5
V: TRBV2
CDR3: CASSGRGSKETQYF

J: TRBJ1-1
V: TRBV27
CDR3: CASSAAWDTEAFF

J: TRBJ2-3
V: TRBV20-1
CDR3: CSASRTGAIEDTQYF

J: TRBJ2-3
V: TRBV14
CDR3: CASSQVGGLAGFLTDTQYF

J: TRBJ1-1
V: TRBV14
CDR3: CASSSWTSLRSEAFF

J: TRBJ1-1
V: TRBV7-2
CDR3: CASNPYMNTEAFF

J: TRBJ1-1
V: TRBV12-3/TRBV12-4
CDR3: CASSLDLRGNTEAFF

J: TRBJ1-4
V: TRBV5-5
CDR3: CARGPGTGNEKLFF

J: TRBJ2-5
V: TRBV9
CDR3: CASSATTSVQETQYF

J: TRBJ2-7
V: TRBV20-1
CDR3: CSASLSDRGYEQYF

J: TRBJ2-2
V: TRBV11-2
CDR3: CASSSGIKQGANTGELFF

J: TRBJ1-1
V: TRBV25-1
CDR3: CASSEGARPEAFF

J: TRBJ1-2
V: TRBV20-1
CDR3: CSARDPGTGDGYTF

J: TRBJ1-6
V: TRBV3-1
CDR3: CASSQVGRNSPLHF

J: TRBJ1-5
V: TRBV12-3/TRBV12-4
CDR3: CASSLDRGGNQPQHF

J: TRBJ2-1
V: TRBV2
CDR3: CASITGLAGYNEQFF

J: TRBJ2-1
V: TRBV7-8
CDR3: CASSPAGPYNEQFF

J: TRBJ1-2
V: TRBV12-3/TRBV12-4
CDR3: CASSLLQGNGYTF

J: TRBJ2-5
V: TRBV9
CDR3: CASSRRVQETQYF

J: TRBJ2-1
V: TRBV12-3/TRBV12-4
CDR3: CAFSLYGGGAGSSYNEQFF

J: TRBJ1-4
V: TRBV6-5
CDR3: CASGIDSRGEKLFF

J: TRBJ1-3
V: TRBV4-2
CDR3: CASSQPAGSGNTIYF

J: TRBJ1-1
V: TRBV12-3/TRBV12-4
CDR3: CASSYPTGTNTEAFF

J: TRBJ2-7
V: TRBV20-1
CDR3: CSARQDSSYEQYF

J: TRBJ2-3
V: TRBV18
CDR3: CASSVTGGQPPDTQYF

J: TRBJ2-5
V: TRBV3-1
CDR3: CASSSGETQYF

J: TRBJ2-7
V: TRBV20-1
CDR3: CSARGVAGANEQYF

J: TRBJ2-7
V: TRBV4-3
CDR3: CASSRAAPGQGAYEQYF

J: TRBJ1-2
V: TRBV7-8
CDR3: CASSPGQRGYGYTF

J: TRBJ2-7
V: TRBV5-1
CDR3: CASSLFYGYEQYF

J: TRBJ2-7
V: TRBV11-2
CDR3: CASSLGLVTDYEQYF

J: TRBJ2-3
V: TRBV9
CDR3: CASSVVGGSTDTQYF

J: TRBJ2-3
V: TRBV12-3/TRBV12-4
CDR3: CASSLGRLAGDTDTQYF

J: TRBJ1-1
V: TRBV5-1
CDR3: CASSWGAVNTEAFF